Listed here are 24 T cell receptor beta chains from one sample, sequenced in a study of cytomegalovirus exposure and HLA in healthy donors. The PCR employed 60 Vbeta primers together with 13 Jbeta primers. Generated by immunoSEQ multiplex PCR, the TCRdb table keeps only in-frame clones and is missing some. The profile shows 150,000 to 200,000 clones, around 75% of them singletons. The sample taken for sequencing was PBMCs. Every receptor here comes from a young woman in good health and CMV-seronegative.

This chain joins TRBV5-1 and TRBJ2-7; tentative D call: TRBD2 (5 bases). This CDR3 has 15 residues. Germline V CDR1 and CDR2: SGHRS, YFSETQ. V gave up 1 base and J gave up 7 bases, with 18 bases separating them. The CDR3 region is CASSLLPASSGEQYF. The DNA of the CDR3 is TGCGCCAGCAGCTTGTTACCAGCATCCTCGGGGGAGCAGTACTTC.

The chain has TRBV4-1 and TRBJ2-3; tentative D call: TRBD2 (6 bases). Germline CDR1 and CDR2: MGHRA and YSYEKL. The germline V and J ends were trimmed by 0 bases and 0 bases, with 13 bases remaining between them. The CDR3 length is 17 residues. CDR3 in DNA: TGCGCCAGCAGCCAAGAGTATCGGGACTCTAGCACAGATACGCAGTATTTT. Translation: CASSQEYRDSSTDTQYF.

The chain recombines TRBV19 with TRBJ1-1, with TRBD1 identical over 8 bases. The CDR3 sequence is 14 residues long. Trimming cost V 5 bases and J 5 bases; bases outside gene matches: 7. Germline CDR1 reads LNHDA; CDR2 reads SQIVND (reference sequence). The CDR3 DNA reads TGTGCCAGTAGTGTTCTGACAGGGGCGACTGAAGCTTTCTTT. Translation gives CASSVLTGATEAFF.

V and J are TRBV6-6 and TRBJ2-7; 7 nucleotides line up with TRBD1. CDR3 size: 16 residues. CDR1 is MNHNY, CDR2 SVGAGI, per germline (reference sequence). The V and J ends lost 5 bases and 3 bases, in that order; junction bases with no gene match: 13. CDR3 coding DNA: TGTGCCAGCAGTAACCTCCCGGGACAGCCCAACTACGAGCAGTACTTC. It specifies CASSNLPGQPNYEQYF.

The V call is TRBV30, the J call TRBJ2-5; 7 nucleotides align to TRBD1. The J segment lost 4 bases and the V segment lost 5 bases, leaving 1 base of the junction unmatched. Germline lookup yields CDR1 GTSNPN and CDR2 SVGIG (reference sequence). CDR3 size: 11 residues. CDR3 bases: TGTGCCTGGTCAGGGGGAGAGACCCAGTACTTC. Its protein is CAWSGGETQYF.

This chain links TRBV29-1 with TRBJ1-5; D is undetermined. In germline, CDR1 is SQVTM, CDR2 ANQGSEA. The CDR3 is 12 residues long. V lost 4 bases, J lost 0 bases, and 4 bases lay in between. The chain's CDR3 is CSVGSSNQPQHF. CDR3 nucleotides: TGCAGCGTTGGCAGTAGCAATCAGCCCCAGCATTTT.

This chain links TRBV9 with TRBJ1-5; a possible D gene is TRBD1 (5 bases). This CDR3 has 15 residues. CDR1 SGDLS and CDR2 YYNGEE come from the germline V gene. V was pared by 3 bases and J by 2 bases, with 12 bases between. The CDR3 region has the DNA TGTGCCAGCAGCGCGGACGCAGGGCGCAATCAGCCCCAGCATTTT. This sequence encodes CASSADAGRNQPQHF.

The V and J genes are TRBV7-7 and TRBJ2-3; 7 nucleotides match TRBD1. The junction had 4 bases not matched to a gene; V was cut back by 5 bases and J by 2 bases. This CDR3 contains 14 residues. Germline loops: CDR1 SSHAT, CDR2 FNYEAQ (reference sequence). CDR3 loop: CASSTDRATDTQYF. DNA for the CDR3: TGTGCCAGCAGCACCGACAGGGCCACAGATACGCAGTATTTT.

The rearrangement uses TRBV27 and TRBJ2-3; tentative D call: TRBD1 (5 bases). The V gene's germline CDR1 is MNHEY and CDR2 SMNVEV (reference sequence). Trimming left V 5 bases short and J 0 bases short, with 15 bases between. The CDR3 spans 16 residues. The CDR3 region is CASSAKQEISTDTQYF. CDR3 coding DNA: TGTGCCAGCAGTGCTAAACAGGAAATTAGCACAGATACGCAGTATTTT.

The chain uses TRBV28 and TRBJ2-1; the match to TRBD2 covers 12 bases. The trim removed 3 bases at V and 5 bases at J, leaving 14 bases unmatched. This CDR3 contains 19 residues. Per germline, CDR1 MDHEN and CDR2 SYDVKM. The CDR3 nucleotides read TGTGCCAGCAGTTTGTTCCCTAAGACTAGCGGGAGTCTGAACAATGAGCAGTTCTTC. Translating gives CASSLFPKTSGSLNNEQFF.

The chain employs TRBV2 and TRBJ1-5; TRBD1 aligns across 12 bases. The CDR3 spans 14 residues. The ends lost 6 bases at V and 12 bases at J; junction bases unmatched: 9. The germline V gene encodes CDR1 SNHLY and CDR2 FYNNEI. The DNA of the CDR3 is TGTGCCAGCAGGGAGGGGACAGGGGGCAATATCCAGCATTTT. Encoded protein: CASREGTGGNIQHF.

This clone was picked up a small number of times. The chain is built from TRBV9 and TRBJ2-4, with 7 bases fitting TRBD2. The V segment lost 4 bases and the J segment 7 bases; nucleotides outside the gene matches: 8. The CDR3 length is 14 residues. The germline V gene has CDR1 SGDLS and CDR2 YYNGEE. CDR3 in DNA: TGTGCCAGCAGCCCACGATGGGAGGGGAACATTCAGTACTTC. This encodes CASSPRWEGNIQYF.

The V gene is TRBV27, the J gene TRBJ2-2; the match to TRBD2 covers 10 bases. Germline V lookup: CDR1 MNHEY, CDR2 SMNVEV (reference sequence). V lost 6 bases and J lost 5; bases outside the gene matches: 12. There are 17 residues in the CDR3. The DNA of the CDR3 is TGTGCCAGCAGGCCAGCGGGAGGGTCCGGGAGAACCGGGGAGCTGTTTTTT. This encodes CASRPAGGSGRTGELFF.

The chain joins TRBV7-3 to TRBJ1-1; tentatively, D is TRBD1 (5 bases). CDR3 length: 15 amino acids. Germline assignment: CDR1 SGHTA and CDR2 FQGTGA. Trimming shortened V by 5 bases and J by 1 base, and 14 bases separated the two germline ends. The CDR3 spells CASSPHGGTNTEAFF. Here the CDR3 DNA reads TGTGCCAGCAGCCCCCATGGAGGGACGAACACTGAAGCTTTCTTT. The entire variable domain, with the rest obtained from reference TRBV7-3 and TRBJ1-1, is as follows: GAGVSQTPSNKVTEKGKYVELRCDPISGHTALYWYRQSLGQGPEFLIYFQGTGAADDSGLPNDRFFAVRPEGSVSTLKIQRTERGDSAVYLCASSPHGGTNTEAFFGQGTRLTVV.

This clone appeared once. This chain uses TRBV15 with TRBJ2-7; D uncertain. V lost 3 bases, J lost 4 bases, and 22 bases lay in between. The germline V gene encodes CDR1 LNHNV and CDR2 YYDKDF (reference sequence). The CDR3 has 17 residues. CDR3 loop: CATSRETFGSRSYEQYF. CDR3 DNA: TGTGCCACCAGCAGGGAAACTTTTGGGTCGAGGTCATACGAGCAGTACTTC. Looking up the rest from reference TRBV15 and TRBJ2-7 gives the full variable domain: DAMVIQNPRYQVTQFGKPVTLSCSQTLNHNVMYWYQQKSSQAPKLLFHYYDKDFNNEADTPDNFQSRRPNTSFCFLDIRSPGLGDTAMYLCATSRETFGSRSYEQYFGPGTRLTVT.

The V and J genes are TRBV27 and TRBJ2-7; maybe TRBD1 (5 bases). Germline V gene data show CDR1 as MNHEY and CDR2 as SMNVEV (reference sequence). Trimming pared 1 base from V and 0 bases from J, leaving 28 bases between. The CDR3 has 21 residues. The CDR3 bases are TGTGCCAGCAGTTTATTACCCATGGACATTTCGACACCTCGGTCCTCCTACGAGCAGTACTTC. It specifies CASSLLPMDISTPRSSYEQYF.

This rearrangement joins TRBV5-1 to TRBJ2-5, with 8 bases aligning to TRBD1. This CDR3 is built from 16 residues. Looked up from germline, CDR1 is SGHRS and CDR2 is YFSETQ. The trim removed 0 bases at V and 5 bases at J, leaving 9 bases unmatched. The CDR3 bases are TGCGCCAGCAGCTTGGCGGACAGGGTATTCAGGGAGACCCAGTACTTC. Translated, it gives CASSLADRVFRETQYF.

V gene TRBV9 combines with J gene TRBJ2-2, with 10 bases that match TRBD2. CDR3 size: 16 residues. CDR1 SGDLS and CDR2 YYNGEE come from the germline V gene. V dropped 3 bases and J dropped 2; count of bases not matched to a gene: 4. Here the CDR3 reads CASSGSGRLNTGELFF. CDR3 coding DNA: TGTGCCAGCAGCGGTAGCGGGAGGCTTAACACCGGGGAGCTGTTTTTT.

CDR3 loop: CASSPGQYNEKLFF. The CDR3, as DNA: TGTGCCAGCAGCCCGGGACAATATAATGAAAAACTGTTTTTT. The rearrangement links TRBV9 to TRBJ1-4; tentatively, D is TRBD1 (6 bases). The length of the CDR3 is 14 residues. V was shortened by 4 bases and J by 4 bases, with 11 bases between the two germline ends. CDR1 is SGDLS, CDR2 YYNGEE, per germline.

This clone was detected only a few times. The gene calls are TRBV7-3 and TRBJ2-1, with D unresolved. Germline V lookup: CDR1 SGHTA, CDR2 FQGTGA. The CDR3 covers 12 residues. Trimming left V 4 bases short and J 8 bases short, with 9 bases between. The DNA for the CDR3 is TGTGCCAGCAGCTCTCGAACGGATGAGCAGTTCTTC. Its translation: CASSSRTDEQFF.

The chain couples TRBV6-6 to TRBJ2-5, with 9 bases that match TRBD2. V lost 8 bases, J lost 4 bases, and 11 bases stayed unmatched. The CDR3 contains 15 residues. Germline CDR1 is MNHNY and CDR2 is SVGAGI (reference sequence). CDR3 in DNA: TGTGCCAGCGGGGGGGGCGGGAGGGCCCGAGAGACCCAGTACTTC. Amino acid sequence: CASGGGGRARETQYF.

The J gene is TRBJ1-2, the V gene TRBV18; the match to TRBD1 covers 12 bases. The CDR3 runs 16 residues. V shed 0 bases, J shed 5 bases, and the junction held 4 bases outside the gene matches. Germline CDR1 is KGHSH and CDR2 is LQKENI. CDR3 loop: CASSPPGTGGIYGYTF. The CDR3, as DNA: TGTGCCAGCTCACCACCTGGGACAGGGGGCATTTATGGCTACACCTTC.

V gene TRBV7-8 combines with J gene TRBJ2-7; a possible D gene is TRBD1 (6 bases). The CDR3 runs to 13 residues. Germline V gene sequence: CDR1 SGHVS, CDR2 FQNEAQ. Between the trimmed V and J ends, which lost 5 bases and 1 base, there was a span of 9 bases. The CDR3 here is CASSRRGSYEQYF. CDR3 nucleotide sequence: TGTGCCAGCAGCCGCAGGGGATCCTACGAGCAGTACTTC.

The gene calls are TRBV25-1 and TRBJ2-6; D may be TRBD1 (5 bases). CDR3 size: 18 residues. Between the trimmed V and J ends, which lost 3 bases and 0 bases, there was a span of 15 bases. The germline V gene has CDR1 MGHDK and CDR2 SYGVNS. CDR3: CASSDPREGSSGANVLTF. The CDR3 bases are TGTGCCAGCAGTGACCCCAGGGAAGGCAGCTCTGGGGCCAACGTCCTGACTTTC.